This TCR beta chain was found in a study of Graves' ophthalmopathy and Graves' hyperthyroidism. On this clonotype: Its target is unknown. Just one base apart from a much larger clone, this may be a read error.

This CDR3 has 19 amino acids. Germline V CDR1 and CDR2: LNHDA, SQIVND (reference sequence). With 9 bases clipped from V and 3 bases from J, the junction kept 23 bases outside the gene matches. CDR3 regions of TCR beta were amplified from RNA transcripts. HTBI primers were used in a first-round RT-PCR, which preceded a second-round multiplex PCR. A single record per CDR3 protein comes from TCRdb applying MiXCR to the multiplex PCR reads. Among over a million distinct CDR3 sequences listed, about 36% were seen once. Study outcomes and limitations: Among expanded thyroid clonotypes above 0.001 frequency, most also occurred in blood.

The genes are TRBV19 and TRBJ2-7, with 10 bases fitting TRBD2. This sequence was found in an adult man with Graves' hyperthyroidism. Sequenced material: peripheral blood or thyroid tissue (not recorded which). The CDR3 DNA reads TGTGCCAGCAGTGGGGGAACCGGGACTAGCGCTTACTATGGCTACGAGCAGTACTTC. It specifies CASSGGTGTSAYYGYEQYF.